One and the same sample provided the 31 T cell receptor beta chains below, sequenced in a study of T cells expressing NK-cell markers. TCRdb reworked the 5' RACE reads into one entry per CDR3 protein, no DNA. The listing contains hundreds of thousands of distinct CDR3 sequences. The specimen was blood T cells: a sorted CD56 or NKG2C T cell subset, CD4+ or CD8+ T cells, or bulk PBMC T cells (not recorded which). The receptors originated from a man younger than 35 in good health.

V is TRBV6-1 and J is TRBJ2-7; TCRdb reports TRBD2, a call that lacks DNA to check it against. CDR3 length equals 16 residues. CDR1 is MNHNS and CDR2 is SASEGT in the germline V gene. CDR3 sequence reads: CASSTLGASTDHEQYF.

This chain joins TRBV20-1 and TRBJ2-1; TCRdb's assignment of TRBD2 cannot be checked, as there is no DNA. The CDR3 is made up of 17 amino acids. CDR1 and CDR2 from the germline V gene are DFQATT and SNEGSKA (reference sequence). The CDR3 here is CSARDLGLAGGPNEQFF.

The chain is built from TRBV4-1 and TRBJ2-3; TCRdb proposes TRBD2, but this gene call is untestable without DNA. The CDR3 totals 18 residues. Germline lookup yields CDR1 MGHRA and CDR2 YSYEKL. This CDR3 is CASSQDILAGGGTDTQYF.

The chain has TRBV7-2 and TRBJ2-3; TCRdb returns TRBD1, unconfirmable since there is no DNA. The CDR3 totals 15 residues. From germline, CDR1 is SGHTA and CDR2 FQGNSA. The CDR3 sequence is CASSRDQPYTDTQYF.

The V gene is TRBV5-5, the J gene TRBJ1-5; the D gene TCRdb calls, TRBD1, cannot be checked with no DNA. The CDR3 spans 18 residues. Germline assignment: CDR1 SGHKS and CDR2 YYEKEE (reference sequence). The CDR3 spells CASSGLQGAGSINQPQHF. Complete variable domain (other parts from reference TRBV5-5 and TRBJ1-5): DAGVTQSPTHLIKTRGQQVTLRCSPISGHKSVSWYQQVLGQGPQFIFQYYEKEERGRGNFPDRFSARQFPNYSSELNVNALLLGDSALYLCASSGLQGAGSINQPQHFGDGTRLSIL.

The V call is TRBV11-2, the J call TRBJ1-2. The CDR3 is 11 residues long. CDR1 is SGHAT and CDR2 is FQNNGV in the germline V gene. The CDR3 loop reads CASSPEYGYTF.

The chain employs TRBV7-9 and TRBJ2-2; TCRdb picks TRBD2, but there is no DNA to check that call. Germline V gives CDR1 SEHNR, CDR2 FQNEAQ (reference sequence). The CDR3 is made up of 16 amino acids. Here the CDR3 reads CASSEILAGVIGELFF.

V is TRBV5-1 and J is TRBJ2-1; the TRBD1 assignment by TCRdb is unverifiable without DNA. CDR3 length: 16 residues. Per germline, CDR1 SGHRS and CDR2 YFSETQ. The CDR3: CASSLAPGQGHNEQFF. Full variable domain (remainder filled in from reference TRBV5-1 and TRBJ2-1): KAGVTQTPRYLIKTRGQQVTLSCSPISGHRSVSWYQQTPGQGLQFLFEYFSETQRNKGNFPGRFSGRQFSNSRSEMNVSTLELGDSALYLCASSLAPGQGHNEQFFGPGTRLTVL.

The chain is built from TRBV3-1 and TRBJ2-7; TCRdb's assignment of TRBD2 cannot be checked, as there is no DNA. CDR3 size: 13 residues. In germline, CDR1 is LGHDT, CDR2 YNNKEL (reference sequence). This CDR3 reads CASSLAGGPVQYF.

The CDR3 spells CSARDVGSSYNSPLHF. The V and J genes are TRBV20-1 and TRBJ1-6. This CDR3 is 16 amino acids long. Germline V lookup: CDR1 DFQATT, CDR2 SNEGSKA (reference sequence).

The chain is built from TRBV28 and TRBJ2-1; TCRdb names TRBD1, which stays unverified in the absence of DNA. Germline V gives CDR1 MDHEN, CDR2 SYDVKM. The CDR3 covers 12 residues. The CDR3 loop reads CASKTGGNEQFF.

The chain's CDR3 is CASTTGTSGPPQHF. The chain uses TRBV6-2 or TRBV6-3 and TRBJ1-5; TCRdb's D gene call, TRBD1, goes unchecked for lack of DNA. Germline CDR1 reads MNHEY; CDR2 reads SVGEGT. The CDR3 extends over 14 amino acids.

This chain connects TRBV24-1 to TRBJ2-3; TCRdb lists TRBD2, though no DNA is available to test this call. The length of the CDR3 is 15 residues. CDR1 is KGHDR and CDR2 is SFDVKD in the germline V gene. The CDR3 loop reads CATSDRTSSTDTQYF.

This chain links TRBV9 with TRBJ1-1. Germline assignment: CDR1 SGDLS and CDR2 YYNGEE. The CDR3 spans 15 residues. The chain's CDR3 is CASSINLGLNTEAFF.

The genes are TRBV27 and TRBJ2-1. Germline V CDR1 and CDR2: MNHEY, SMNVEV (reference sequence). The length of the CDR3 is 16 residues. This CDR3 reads CASSLLVGLPYNEQFF.

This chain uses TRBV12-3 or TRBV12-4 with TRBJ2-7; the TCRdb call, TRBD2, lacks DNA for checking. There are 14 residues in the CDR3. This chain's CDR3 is CASSHQTSRHEQYF.

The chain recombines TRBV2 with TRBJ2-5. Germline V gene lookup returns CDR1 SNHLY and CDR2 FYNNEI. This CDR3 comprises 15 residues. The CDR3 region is CASTLDAVTQETQYF.

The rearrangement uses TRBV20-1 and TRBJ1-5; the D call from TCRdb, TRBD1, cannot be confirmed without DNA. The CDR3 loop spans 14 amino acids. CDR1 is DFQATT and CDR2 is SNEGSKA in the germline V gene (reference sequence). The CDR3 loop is CSASGAMSNQPQHF.

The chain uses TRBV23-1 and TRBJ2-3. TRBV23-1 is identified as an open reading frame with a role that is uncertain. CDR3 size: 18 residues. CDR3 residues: CASTVRTVNLIVADTQYF.

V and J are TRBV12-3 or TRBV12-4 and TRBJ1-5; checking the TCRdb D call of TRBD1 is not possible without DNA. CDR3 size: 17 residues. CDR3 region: CASSSLGHLYSNQPQHF.

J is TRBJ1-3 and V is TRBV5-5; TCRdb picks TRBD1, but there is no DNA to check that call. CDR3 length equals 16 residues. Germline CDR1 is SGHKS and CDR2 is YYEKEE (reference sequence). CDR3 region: CASSRGQGKNGNTIYF.

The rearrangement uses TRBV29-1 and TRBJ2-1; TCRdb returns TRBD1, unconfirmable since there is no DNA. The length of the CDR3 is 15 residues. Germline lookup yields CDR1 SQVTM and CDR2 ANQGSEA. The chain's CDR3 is CSVGGRLNKGDEQFF.

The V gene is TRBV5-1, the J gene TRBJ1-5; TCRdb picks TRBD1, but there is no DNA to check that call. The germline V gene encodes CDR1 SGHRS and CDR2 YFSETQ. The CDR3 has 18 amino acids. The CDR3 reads CASNASGTAEHSNQPQHF.

CDR3 sequence: CAISEVARDIQYF. V and J are TRBV10-3 and TRBJ2-4; TCRdb indicates TRBD2, and absent DNA this call remains unverified. The CDR3 covers 13 residues. The V gene's germline CDR1 is ENHRY and CDR2 SYGVKD.

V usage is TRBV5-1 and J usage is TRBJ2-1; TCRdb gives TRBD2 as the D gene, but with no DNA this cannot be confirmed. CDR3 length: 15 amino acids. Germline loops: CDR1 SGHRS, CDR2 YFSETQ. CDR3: CASSLEGDWYNEQFF.

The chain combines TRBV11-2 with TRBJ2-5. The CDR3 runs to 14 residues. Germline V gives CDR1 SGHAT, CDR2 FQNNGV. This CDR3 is CASSPLAGKETQYF.

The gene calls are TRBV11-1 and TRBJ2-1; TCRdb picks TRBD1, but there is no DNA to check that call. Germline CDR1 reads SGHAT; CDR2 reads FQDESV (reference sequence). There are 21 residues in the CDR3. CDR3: CASSGKVIQGPIKDSYNEQFF.

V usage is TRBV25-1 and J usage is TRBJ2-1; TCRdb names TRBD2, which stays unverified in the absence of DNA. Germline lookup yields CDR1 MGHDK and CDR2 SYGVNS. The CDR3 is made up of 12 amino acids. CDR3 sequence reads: CASSEQGLEQFF.

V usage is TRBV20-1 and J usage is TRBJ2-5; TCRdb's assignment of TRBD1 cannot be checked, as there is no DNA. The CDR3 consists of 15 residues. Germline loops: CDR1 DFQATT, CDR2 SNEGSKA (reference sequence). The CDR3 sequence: CSATETRGGKETQYF.

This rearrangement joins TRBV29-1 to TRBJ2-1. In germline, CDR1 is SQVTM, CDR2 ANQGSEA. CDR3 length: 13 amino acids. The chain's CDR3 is CSYKLISYNEQFF.

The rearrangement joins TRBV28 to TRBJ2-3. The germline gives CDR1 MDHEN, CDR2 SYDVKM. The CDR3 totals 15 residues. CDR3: CASSLHSRGSDTQYF.